The 18 T cell receptor beta chains in this list originate from one sample, sequenced in a study of blood T cell repertoires in COVID-19 (dated by TCRdb to 2018 to 2021). To prepare the library, the immunoSEQ multiplex PCR assay was applied. TCRdb took over this immuneACCESS table, retaining in-frame rearrangements with V and J assigned. Such tables are incomplete; in checked studies, under half of the missing clones stem from an unresolved V gene, and the remainder is unexplained. The sample yields under 300,000 clones; around four fifths were counted once. The ten largest clonotypes hold 15% of the sample. Source material: PBMCs or T cells enriched from blood (not recorded which). The receptors originated from a man aged 40-49 years who had recovered from COVID-19.

CDR3 nucleotides: TGTGCCAGCAGCTTCCCCCAGGCTGAAGCTTTCTTT. Protein sequence: CASSFPQAEAFF. This rearrangement joins TRBV7-9 to TRBJ1-1; D remains ambiguous. This CDR3 comprises 12 residues. V gave up 3 bases and J gave up 6 bases, with 8 bases separating them. Germline lookup yields CDR1 SEHNR and CDR2 FQNEAQ (reference sequence). The entire variable domain, with the rest obtained from reference TRBV7-9 and TRBJ1-1, is as follows: DTGVSQNPRHKITKRGQNVTFRCDPISEHNRLYWYRQTLGQGPEFLTYFQNEAQLEKSRLLSDRFSAERPKGSFSTLEIQRTEQGDSAMYLCASSFPQAEAFFGQGTRLTVV.

The rearrangement joins TRBV3-1 (or the pseudogene TRBV3-2) to TRBJ1-3, with a tentative D call TRBD1 (5 bases). In germline, CDR1 is LGHDT, CDR2 YNNKEL (reference sequence). Trimming shortened V by 0 bases and J by 4 bases, and 13 bases separated the two germline ends. The CDR3 extends over 16 amino acids. Here the CDR3 DNA reads TGTGCCAGCAGCCAAGATCAGGCCGGGGGGGGAAACACCATATATTTT. Protein: CASSQDQAGGGNTIYF.

The chain is built from TRBV4-1 and TRBJ2-1; 11 bases are shared with TRBD2. Germline V lookup: CDR1 MGHRA, CDR2 YSYEKL. The CDR3 spans 16 residues. Germline trimming cut 3 bases from V and 3 bases from J; bases unmatched to any gene: 4. The CDR3, as DNA: TGCGCCAGCAGCCAGCCCGGGACTAGCGGCTACAATGAGCAGTTCTTC. This encodes CASSQPGTSGYNEQFF.

This clone was counted once. The genes are TRBV27 and TRBJ1-1; possibly TRBD1 for D (6 bases). Per the germline V gene, CDR1 is MNHEY and CDR2 is SMNVEV (reference sequence). This CDR3 is 14 amino acids long. V gave up 2 bases and J gave up 4 bases, with 11 bases separating them. CDR3 in amino acids: CASSLAQGVTEAFF. CDR3 coding DNA: TGTGCCAGCAGTTTAGCACAGGGCGTCACTGAAGCTTTCTTT.

This clone turned up a few times. V and J are TRBV14 and TRBJ2-5; 11 bases match TRBD2. V trimming: 5 bases; J trimming: 5 bases; junction bases outside the gene matches: 10. Germline assignment: CDR1 SGHDN and CDR2 FVKESK. This CDR3 is built from 16 residues. CDR3 nucleotide sequence: TGTGCCAGCAGCTCATGGACTAGCGGGTTCGGGGAGACCCAGTACTTC. It encodes CASSSWTSGFGETQYF.

The chain combines TRBV29-1 with TRBJ2-5; 11 bases match TRBD2. With 6 bases clipped from V and 1 base from J, the junction kept 7 bases outside the gene matches. This CDR3 is 15 amino acids long. Germline CDR1 SQVTM, CDR2 ANQGSEA. CDR3 in amino acids: CSVLLAGASQETQYF. CDR3 nucleotide sequence: TGCAGCGTCCTACTAGCGGGAGCATCCCAAGAGACCCAGTACTTC. The complete variable domain, with remaining parts taken from reference TRBV29-1 and TRBJ2-5, reads SAVISQKPSRDICQRGTSLTIQCQVDSQVTMMFWYRQQPGQSLTLIATANQGSEATYESGFVIDKFPISRPNLTFSTLTVSNMSPEDSSIYLCSVLLAGASQETQYFGPGTRLLVL.

Only a few counts were recorded for this clone. The V call is TRBV28, the J call TRBJ1-1; D unclear. Germline V gene lookup returns CDR1 MDHEN and CDR2 SYDVKM. This CDR3 is 11 amino acids long. Here the CDR3 reads CAVRRYTEAFF. The CDR3 region has the DNA TGTGCGGTTCGGAGGTATACTGAAGCTTTCTTT.

The sample holds one count of this clone. This chain uses TRBV25-1 with TRBJ2-3; TRBD2 is a possible D gene (6 bases). The CDR3 runs to 15 residues. Germline V gene lookup returns CDR1 MGHDK and CDR2 SYGVNS. Trimming left V 6 bases short and J 5 bases short, with 18 bases between. The DNA of the CDR3 is TGTGCCAGCAGACCTTGGCCGGGAGAAGTAGATACGCAGTATTTT. This translates into CASRPWPGEVDTQYF.

In its sample, this clone was seen a few times. CDR3 nucleotide sequence: TGTGCCAGTAGTTTCCGGACATCGAGCAATCAGCCCCAGCATTTT. This encodes CASSFRTSSNQPQHF. The chain uses TRBV19 and TRBJ1-5, with TRBD1 as a possible D gene (5 bases). Per germline, CDR1 LNHDA and CDR2 SQIVND (reference sequence). Between the trimmed V and J ends, which lost 5 bases and 1 base, there was a span of 12 bases. This CDR3 has 15 amino acids.

This chain links TRBV28 with TRBJ1-6, with D uncertain. CDR1 is MDHEN and CDR2 is SYDVKM in the germline V gene. The CDR3 runs 13 residues. V was trimmed by 2 bases and J by 10 bases, leaving 9 bases between them. Here the CDR3 DNA reads TGTGCCAGCAGTTTAATCCGGGAATCACCCCTCCACTTT. It codes for CASSLIRESPLHF. The whole variable domain, remainder taken from reference TRBV28 and TRBJ1-6, is DVKVTQSSRYLVKRTGEKVFLECVQDMDHENMFWYRQDPGLGLRLIYFSYDVKMKEKGDIPEGYSVSREKKERFSLILESASTNQTSMYLCASSLIRESPLHFGNGTRLTVT.

The chain has TRBV5-4 and TRBJ2-3; D gene unclear. V dropped 4 bases and J dropped 3 bases, with 18 bases sitting between them. The germline V gene has CDR1 SGHNT and CDR2 YYREEE (reference sequence). CDR3 length: 16 residues. CDR3 sequence: CASSPVQGAGTDTQYF. The CDR3 DNA is TGTGCCAGCAGCCCCGTGCAAGGAGCCGGGACAGATACGCAGTATTTT. Variable domain in full (rest from reference TRBV5-4 and TRBJ2-3): ETGVTQSPTHLIKTRGQQVTLRCSSQSGHNTVSWYQQALGQGPQFIFQYYREEENGRGNFPPRFSGLQFPNYSSELNVNALELDDSALYLCASSPVQGAGTDTQYFGPGTRLTVL.

The chain joins TRBV18 to TRBJ2-1; 12 positions agree with TRBD2. The CDR3 totals 15 residues. Germline trimming cut 6 bases from V and 8 bases from J; bases unmatched to any gene: 8. Germline V gives CDR1 KGHSH, CDR2 LQKENI. This CDR3 reads CASSQLAGGMDEQFF. The CDR3 region has the DNA TGTGCCAGCTCCCAACTAGCGGGGGGAATGGATGAGCAGTTCTTC.

The V gene is TRBV2, the J gene TRBJ2-7, with 13 bases fitting TRBD2. The CDR3 is made up of 16 amino acids. Germline lookup yields CDR1 SNHLY and CDR2 FYNNEI. Trimming at V came to 7 bases and at J to 1 base, leaving 7 bases not matched to a gene. CDR3 DNA: TGTGCCAGCAAGTGGGCGACTAGCGGGAGGTCCTACGAGCAGTACTTC. Translating gives CASKWATSGRSYEQYF.

The genes are TRBV2 and TRBJ2-5; no clear D. The CDR3 runs to 18 residues. The germline V gene has CDR1 SNHLY and CDR2 FYNNEI. Deletions cut 6 bases from V and 6 bases from J, with 29 bases between. The CDR3 protein is CASSPLDATSTLRKTQYF. The CDR3 nucleotides read TGTGCCAGCAGCCCGCTAGACGCTACAAGTACCCTCCGAAAGACCCAGTACTTC.

This clone was observed a single time. The CDR3 loop reads CASHFSGEGLRNEQFF. As DNA, the CDR3 is TGTGCCAGCCATTTCTCGGGGGAGGGGCTCCGGAATGAGCAGTTCTTC. The rearrangement joins TRBV28 to TRBJ2-1, with 7 nucleotides matching TRBD2. The CDR3 consists of 16 residues. V dropped 8 bases and J dropped 7; count of bases not matched to a gene: 17. Germline V CDR1 and CDR2: MDHEN, SYDVKM.

This sequence joins TRBV5-1 and TRBJ2-3, with 10 bases aligning to TRBD2. The CDR3 has 15 amino acids. V lost 1 base, J lost 4 bases, and 3 bases stayed unmatched. Germline V gives CDR1 SGHRS, CDR2 YFSETQ. CDR3 in amino acids: CASSLTSGAPDTQYF. The CDR3 region has the DNA TGCGCCAGCAGCTTGACTAGCGGGGCTCCAGATACGCAGTATTTT.

The genes are TRBV27 and TRBJ1-4; the match to TRBD1 covers 10 bases. V shed 2 bases, J shed 10 bases, and the junction held 4 bases outside the gene matches. The CDR3 runs to 14 residues. Germline-derived CDR1 and CDR2 are MNHEY and SMNVEV (reference sequence). The CDR3 bases are TGTGCCAGCAGTTTAGGACAGGGGGACGTAAAACTGTTTTTT. Translation gives CASSLGQGDVKLFF.

A few counts support this clone. CDR3 bases: TGCGCCAGCAGCCAAGAGAAGGGAGTAACGGGATCAGATACGCAGTATTTT. Translated: CASSQEKGVTGSDTQYF. The V gene is TRBV4-1, the J gene TRBJ2-3, with a possible D match to TRBD2 (5 bases). This CDR3 has 17 residues. V lost 0 bases and J 4 bases, leaving 17 bases between the germline ends. The germline CDR1 and CDR2 sequences are MGHRA and YSYEKL.